The T cell receptor (beta chain) described here comes from a study of CD8+ T cells in alopecia areata. Background on the study: Twice a day, 5 to 10 mg of oral tofacitinib was administered to treated patients.

General study points: It was lesional scalp, especially alopecia totalis/universalis, that showed higher clonality than normal scalp.

Sequencing templates came from extracted RNA that was reverse transcribed into cDNA. Clones were sequenced by immunoSEQ multiplex PCR, and TCRdb holds only the in-frame ones, with some missing. The sample lists around 130,000 clones, 58% occurring once. As for this clone: Its antigen is as yet unknown.

Germline V gene lookup returns CDR1 KGHSH and CDR2 LQKENI. V gave up 3 bases and J gave up 0 bases, with 8 bases separating them. The length of the CDR3 is 14 residues. Peripheral blood samples and lesional scalp punch biopsies were obtained from alopecia areata patients. From PBMCs, CD4+ and CD8+ T cells were sorted. V is TRBV18 and J is TRBJ1-1; D is ambiguous. The sequencing used CD4+ T cells sorted from blood, collected at week 0. This sequence originates from a human donor with alopecia areata. The CDR3 coding sequence is TGTGCCAGCTCACCCGGATATTTGAACACTGAAGCTTTCTTT. As protein: CASSPGYLNTEAFF. Variable domain in full (rest from reference TRBV18 and TRBJ1-1): NAGVMQNPRHLVRRRGQEARLRCSPMKGHSHVYWYRQLPEEGLKFMVYLQKENIIDESGMPKERFSAEFPKEGPSILRIQQVVRGDSAAYFCASSPGYLNTEAFFGQGTRLTVV.